What follows are 12 T cell receptor beta chains derived from one specimen sequenced in a study of regulatory T cells in long-lasting Graves disease. Through Arm-PCR of CDR3 regions and iRepertoire HTBI primers, TCR beta libraries were built. Each CDR3 protein is one row after TCRdb ran MiXCR on the multiplex PCR reads. The data hold 250,000 or so distinct CDR3 sequences, with 18% observed a single time. Described time point: newly diagnosed GD, antithyroid drugs for less than 3 months. Making the TCR library involved RNA that had been extracted from PBMCs. These same records also appear under a second study, on T cells in Graves' hyperthyroidism and ophthalmopathy.

Material: peripheral blood mononuclear cells (PBMCs), obtained at new diagnosis, from a patient treated with antithyroid drugs. The receptors here all came from a woman younger than 45 with Graves disease.

CDR3 coding DNA: TGCGCCAGCAGCTTGGGACAGGGTACCGGGGAGCTGTTTTTT. Translating gives CASSLGQGTGELFF. The chain carries TRBV5-1 and TRBJ2-2, with 7 bases that match TRBD1. The length of the CDR3 is 14 residues. The junction had 1 base not matched to a gene; V was cut back by 0 bases and J by 5 bases. Per the germline V gene, CDR1 is SGHRS and CDR2 is YFSETQ. Together with reference TRBV5-1 and TRBJ2-2, the CDR3 gives the full variable domain: KAGVTQTPRYLIKTRGQQVTLSCSPISGHRSVSWYQQTPGQGLQFLFEYFSETQRNKGNFPGRFSGRQFSNSRSEMNVSTLELGDSALYLCASSLGQGTGELFFGEGSRLTVL.

This clonotype came up a few times. This chain links TRBV7-9 with TRBJ1-2, with 9 bases aligning to TRBD1. V lost 5 bases to trimming and J lost 4 bases; unmatched junction nucleotides: 5. Germline CDR1 is SEHNR and CDR2 is FQNEAQ (reference sequence). The CDR3 is 14 residues long. The CDR3 DNA reads as TGTGCCAGCAGCCAGGGACAGGGCGTCTATGGCTACACCTTC. It codes for CASSQGQGVYGYTF.

This clonotype occurred many times. The chain is built from TRBV7-3 and TRBJ2-3; TRBD1 agrees at 7 bases. The CDR3 is 15 amino acids. Looked up from germline, CDR1 is SGHTA and CDR2 is FQGTGA. Trimming at V came to 1 base and at J to 2 bases, leaving 3 bases not matched to a gene. CDR3: CASSLRGGPTDTQYF. The CDR3 DNA follows: TGTGCCAGCAGCTTAAGAGGGGGCCCCACAGATACGCAGTATTTT.

This clonotype was seen many times. The chain is built from TRBV6-1 and TRBJ2-6; D call uncertain. The V end was cut by 6 bases, the J end by 4 bases, with 13 bases between. This CDR3 has 15 residues. Germline CDR1 MNHNS, CDR2 SASEGT. Here the CDR3 reads CASRPVRLGANVLTF. The CDR3 nucleotides read TGTGCCAGCAGGCCCGTCCGTTTGGGGGCCAACGTCCTGACTTTC.

This sequence joins TRBV5-1 and TRBJ2-5; maybe TRBD1 (7 bases). Trimming took off 4 bases at V and 7 bases at J, with 17 bases between the two ends. Germline lookup yields CDR1 SGHRS and CDR2 YFSETQ. This CDR3 is 14 amino acids long. The CDR3 sequence is CASSAAGQRGTQYF. Written as DNA, the CDR3 is TGCGCCAGCAGCGCGGCGGGACAGAGAGGGACCCAGTACTTC.

This clonotype has at least ten counts. The genes are TRBV7-2 and TRBJ2-3; 12 bases match TRBD2. Per the germline V gene, CDR1 is SGHTA and CDR2 is FQGNSA. This CDR3 comprises 18 residues. J lost 6 bases, V lost 5 bases, and 15 bases had no gene match. DNA of the CDR3: TGTGCCAGCAGCGCCACTAGCGGGGGGCCGTCTCCGCGCGATACGCAGTATTTT. As protein: CASSATSGGPSPRDTQYF.

This clonotype showed up just a few times. The V call is TRBV9, the J call TRBJ1-6; 7 nucleotides align to TRBD1. The ends lost 3 bases at V and 7 bases at J; junction bases unmatched: 7. CDR1 and CDR2 (germline): SGDLS, YYNGEE. This CDR3 is built from 15 residues. The CDR3 is CASSGARGQNSPLHF. Written as DNA, the CDR3 is TGTGCCAGCAGCGGGGCGAGGGGGCAGAATTCACCCCTCCACTTT.

This clonotype was seen ten or more times. The V and J genes are TRBV7-9 and TRBJ2-3; D is unresolved. Germline values: CDR1 SEHNR, CDR2 FQNEAQ (reference sequence). Trimming left V 5 bases short and J 0 bases short, with 9 bases between. The CDR3 has 14 residues. CDR3 sequence reads: CASSPRASTDTQYF. The CDR3 nucleotides read TGTGCCAGCAGCCCTAGGGCTAGCACAGATACGCAGTATTTT. Full variable domain (rest looked up from reference TRBV7-9 and TRBJ2-3): DTGVSQNPRHKITKRGQNVTFRCDPISEHNRLYWYRQTLGQGPEFLTYFQNEAQLEKSRLLSDRFSAERPKGSFSTLEIQRTEQGDSAMYLCASSPRASTDTQYFGPGTRLTVL.

A word on this clonotype: With only one base between it and a far larger clone, this is likely a read error. This rearrangement joins TRBV7-2 to TRBJ2-3; 9 nucleotides match TRBD2. The DNA end is a closer match to TRBJ2-7, so the J assignment may be wrong. CDR1 SGHTA and CDR2 FQGNSA come from the germline V gene. The CDR3 sequence is 15 residues long. The CDR3 reads CASSPSGGRSNEQYF. The CDR3 DNA follows: TGTGCCAGCAGCCCGAGCGGGGGGCGGAGCAATGAGCAGTACTTC.

The chain uses TRBV3-1 and TRBJ2-7; 13 nucleotides agree with TRBD2. J gave up 7 bases and V 4 bases, and 7 bases lay outside the gene matches. This CDR3 comprises 15 residues. Germline V gene data show CDR1 as LGHDT and CDR2 as YNNKEL (reference sequence). CDR3 residues: CASSPRLAGGEEQYF. As DNA, the CDR3 is TGTGCCAGCAGCCCCAGACTAGCGGGAGGTGAAGAGCAGTACTTC.

At least ten counts were recorded for this clonotype. The genes are TRBV20-1 and TRBJ2-1, with 8 bases fitting TRBD2. V was clipped by 3 bases and J by 7 bases; unmatched bases: 5. The CDR3 contains 13 residues. Germline assignment: CDR1 DFQATT and CDR2 SNEGSKA (reference sequence). The DNA for the CDR3 is TGCAGTGCTAGCGGGGGGGTAAAAAATGAGCAGTTCTTC. Its translation is CSASGGVKNEQFF.

This clonotype came up a few times. A much bigger clone sits one base away, suggesting this may be a read error. This sequence joins TRBV5-1 and TRBJ2-2, with a weak D call TRBD1 (6 bases). Germline assignment: CDR1 SGHRS and CDR2 YFSETQ. This CDR3 comprises 15 residues. DNA of the CDR3: TGCGCCAGCAGCCCTCAGGGGCCAGGCACCGGGGAGCTGGTTTTT. Encoded protein: CASSPQGPGTGELVF.